A selection of T cell receptor beta chains follows, all from one sample in a study of PD-L1 blockade in urothelial cancer. Sequencing used immunoSEQ multiplex PCR; TCRdb keeps in-frame clones, though not all of them. The table shows around 38,000 clones, with around 88% occurring only once. The source was PBMCs, collected around atezolizumab (anti-PD-L1) treatment. The receptors come from a man in his 60s with urothelial cancer. CDR3s include the opening cysteine and the closing phenylalanine or tryptophan. The order of the fields is clone size, V gene, D gene, CDR3 protein. A D gene is named only where the DNA matches it firmly. Clone size, where shown, is once, few, many, or a class for clones that have expanded.

. TRBV15 . CATSRDRGSSIYEQYF
. TRBV5-1 . CASSTGQPSYGYTF
. TRBV11-3 TRBD2 CASSLAPGLEVGNEQFF
. TRBV11-1 TRBD1 CASSSRDSHQPPDF
once TRBV5-1 . CASSLATGNNEKLFF
. TRBV29-1 . CSVSTGTLGNSPLHF
. TRBV1 . CTSSQGLNYGYTF
. TRBV28 TRBD1 CASSETPTGVNSPLHF
. TRBV6-6 . CASSYESSYNSPLHF
once TRBV7-8 . CASSPSTNEKLFF
. TRBV19 . CASSTPRDTGELFF
. TRBV2 TRBD1 CASLPGGNYGYTF
. TRBV5-4 TRBD1 CASSLGGTDNQPQHF
. TRBV4-1 . CASSQDPRYGYTF
few TRBV6-1 . CASSAAIRTSGNTIYF
. TRBV6-5 TRBD1 CASSYSGTGIQKTQYF
. TRBV5-4 TRBD2 CASSLGGGSTYEQYF
few TRBV7-2 . CASSLIDNQPQHF
. TRBV5-1 TRBD1 CASSSQGGSGNTIYF
once TRBV9 . CASSGISGNTEAFF
. TRBV25-1 . CASKQSPTNYGYTF
. TRBV7-2 TRBD1 CASSFRNRGPVYEQYF
few TRBV30 . CAWTRGMANTEAFF
. TRBV19 . CASSIDAEDSGTEAFF
. TRBV11-2 TRBD1 CASSRNRGQSGELFF
. TRBV10-2 . CASNELSYNEQFF
once TRBV18 TRBD1 CASSPGQSSYEQYF
. TRBV5-1 TRBD1 CASSLDRGGNQPQHF
. TRBV7-2 . CASSLGYSPGETQYF
. TRBV29-1 . CSVPKFPNTEAFF
. TRBV9 TRBD2 CASSPRGDSYNEQFF
. TRBV7-2 TRBD2 CASSPQVAGGVYEQYF
. TRBV5-6 . CASSPDPVQGHGYTF
. TRBV6-1 . CASGSYYEQYF
. TRBV25-1 . CASRETENLHGYTF
. TRBV6-1 . CASSEMQVGYTF
. TRBV2 . CASSEGREQYF
once TRBV5-4 . CASRHQGFSTDTQYF
. TRBV7-2 TRBD1 CASSLLGQIYEQYF